These 6 T cell receptor beta chains were sequenced from one sample in a study of cytomegalovirus exposure and HLA in healthy donors. The study ran its PCR with 60 Vbeta and 13 Jbeta primers. The assay was immunoSEQ multiplex PCR, and TCRdb's table has in-frame clones only and misses some. The sample contains around 140,000 clones, roughly three quarters of which appear only once. Sequencing was performed on PBMCs. The receptors derive from a female donor in good health and CMV-seronegative.

The chain has TRBV7-2 and TRBJ1-5; D uncertain. V was trimmed by 1 base and J by 9 bases, leaving 19 bases between them. The CDR3 consists of 16 residues. Per the germline V gene, CDR1 is SGHTA and CDR2 is FQGNSA. DNA of the CDR3: TGTGCCAGCAGCTTAGGAGTGGCGTTGGGCGAAGGGCCCCAGCATTTT. Translation: CASSLGVALGEGPQHF.

This sequence joins TRBV12-5 and TRBJ2-1; possible D gene TRBD1, 6 bases. CDR1 is LGHNT, CDR2 FRNRAP, per germline. V lost 0 bases and J lost 1, with 22 bases in between. This CDR3 is built from 20 residues. The CDR3 spells CASGLVRANGPQGSYNEQFF. The CDR3 region has the DNA TGTGCTAGTGGTTTGGTGAGGGCAAATGGTCCCCAGGGGTCCTACAATGAGCAGTTCTTC.

The chain employs TRBV29-1 and TRBJ1-4, with 7 nucleotides matching TRBD1. V trimming: 0 bases; J trimming: 3 bases; junction bases outside the gene matches: 10. The CDR3 has 17 residues. The germline V gene has CDR1 SQVTM and CDR2 ANQGSEA. The CDR3 DNA is TGCAGCGTTGAAGATGAAAGGGGGCTCCTCTCTAATGAAAAACTGTTTTTT. The encoded protein is CSVEDERGLLSNEKLFF.

The chain links TRBV30 to TRBJ2-5; D possibly corresponds to TRBD2 (5 bases). The J call may be faulty, since TRBJ2-7 better matches the DNA end. There are 12 residues in the CDR3. CDR1 GTSNPN and CDR2 SVGIG come from the germline V gene (reference sequence). Here the CDR3 DNA reads TGTGCCTGGGGGCCGGGGATCTACGAGCAGTACTTC. It translates to CAWGPGIYEQYF.

This sequence joins TRBV9 and TRBJ1-2, with D maybe TRBD1 (5 bases). CDR3 length: 19 amino acids. Germline V gives CDR1 SGDLS, CDR2 YYNGEE. With 0 bases removed from V and 0 bases from J, the gap between germline ends came to 21 bases. The CDR3 spells CASSVGIGATDRTNYGYTF. Here the CDR3 DNA reads TGTGCCAGCAGCGTAGGGATTGGGGCAACCGACCGAACTAACTATGGCTACACCTTC. The variable domain in full, completed from reference TRBV9 and TRBJ1-2, reads DSGVTQTPKHLITATGQRVTLRCSPRSGDLSVYWYQQSLDQGLQFLIQYYNGEERAKGNILERFSAQQFPDLHSELNLSSLELGDSALYFCASSVGIGATDRTNYGYTFGSGTRLTVV.

The chain has TRBV30 and TRBJ1-5, with D hard to call. Trimming stripped 1 base from V and 0 bases from J, with 7 bases between. Germline values: CDR1 GTSNPN, CDR2 SVGIG (reference sequence). The CDR3 is 14 amino acids. CDR3: CAWSADYSNQPQHF. CDR3 in DNA: TGTGCCTGGAGTGCTGACTATAGCAATCAGCCCCAGCATTTT. The full variable domain, completed using reference TRBV30 and TRBJ1-5, is SQTIHQWPATLVQPVGSPLSLECTVEGTSNPNLYWYRQAAGRGLQLLFYSVGIGQISSEVPQNLSASRPQDRQFILSSKKLLLSDSGFYLCAWSADYSNQPQHFGDGTRLSIL.